This T cell receptor (beta chain) was retrieved from a study of cytomegalovirus exposure and HLA in healthy donors. Study results and caveats: Later analysis showed most CMV-associated TCR beta chains appearing HLA-restricted. In a later analysis, DRB1 alleles had the most associated TCRs; HLA-C alleles the fewest. When presence/absence was analysed, sequencing depth was taken to be roughly uniform across donors. One cluster of highly shared sequence variants probably arose as a sequencing artifact.

Germline V gives CDR1 SGHNT, CDR2 YYREEE (reference sequence). The CDR3 spans 18 residues. V was trimmed by 3 bases and J by 1 base, leaving 21 bases between them. Worth noting for this clone: Its specificity is unknown.

Vbeta (60) and Jbeta (13) primers were used in the PCR. The repertoire was sequenced with immunoSEQ multiplex PCR; TCRdb's copy has only in-frame clones and lacks some. Of 220,000 or so clones in the sample, 70% to 80% were seen once. The sequence derives from a woman aged 25 to 39 in good health and CMV-seronegative. This chain joins TRBV5-4 and TRBJ2-3; D remains ambiguous. Material: PBMCs. The CDR3 sequence is CASSSRVNPRVGTDTQYF. The CDR3 DNA sequence: TGTGCCAGCAGCTCTCGAGTCAACCCGAGAGTGGGCACAGATACGCAGTATTTT.